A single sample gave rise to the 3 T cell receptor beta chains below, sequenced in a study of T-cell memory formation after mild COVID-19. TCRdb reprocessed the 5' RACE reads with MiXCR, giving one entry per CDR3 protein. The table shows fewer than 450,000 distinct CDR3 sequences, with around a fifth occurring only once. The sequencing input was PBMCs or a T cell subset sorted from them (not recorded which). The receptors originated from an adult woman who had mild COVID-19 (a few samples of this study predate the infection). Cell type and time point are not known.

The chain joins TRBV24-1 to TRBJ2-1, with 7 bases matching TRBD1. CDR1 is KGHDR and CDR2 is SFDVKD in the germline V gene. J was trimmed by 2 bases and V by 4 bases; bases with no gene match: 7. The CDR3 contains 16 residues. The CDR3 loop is CATSDRQGGTYNEQFF. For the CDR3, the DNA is TGTGCCACCAGTGACCGACAGGGTGGCACCTACAATGAGCAGTTCTTC.

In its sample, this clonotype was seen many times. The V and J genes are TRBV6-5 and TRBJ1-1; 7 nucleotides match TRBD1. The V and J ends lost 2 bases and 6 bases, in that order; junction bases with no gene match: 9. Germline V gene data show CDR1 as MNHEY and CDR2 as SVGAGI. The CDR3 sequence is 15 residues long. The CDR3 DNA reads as TGTGCCAGCAGTTACGGCGACAGGGAAGCCGCTGAAGCTTTCTTT. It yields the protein CASSYGDREAAEAFF.

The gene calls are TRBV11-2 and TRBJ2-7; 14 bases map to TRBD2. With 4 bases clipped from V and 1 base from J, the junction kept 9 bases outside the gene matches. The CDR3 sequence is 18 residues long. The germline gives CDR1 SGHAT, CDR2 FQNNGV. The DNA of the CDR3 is TGTGCCAGCAGCTCCGGGACTAGCGGGAGTTATGGTTCCTACGAGCAGTACTTC. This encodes CASSSGTSGSYGSYEQYF.